This TCR beta chain was captured by sequencing in a study of T cells in Graves' hyperthyroidism and ophthalmopathy. Using RNA transcripts as the source, TCR beta CDR3 regions were amplified. HTBI primers were the set used in a first-round RT-PCR of the TCR CDR3. TCRdb itself ran the multiplex PCR reads through MiXCR, one entry per CDR3 protein. The table records 500,000 to 750,000 distinct CDR3 sequences, around a sixth of them present only once. Trimming cost V 2 bases and J 2 bases, with 7 bases left between them. Germline CDR1 is SGHDN and CDR2 is FVKESK. The CDR3 runs to 15 residues. Graves' hyperthyroidism qualified as stable when ophthalmopathy did not progress within 18 months. Orbital computed tomography and thyroid ultrasound, together with serum TRAb and thyroxine and clinical symptoms, were used for diagnoses.

The sequenced sample consisted of blood. The TCR originated in a woman aged 25 to 39 with Graves' hyperthyroidism. V usage is TRBV14 and J usage is TRBJ2-6, with D perhaps given as TRBD1 or TRBD2 (6 bases each). The CDR3 region is CASSQRGPGANVLTF. The CDR3 coding sequence is TGTGCCAGCAGCCAACGGGGGCCTGGGGCCAACGTCCTGACTTTC.